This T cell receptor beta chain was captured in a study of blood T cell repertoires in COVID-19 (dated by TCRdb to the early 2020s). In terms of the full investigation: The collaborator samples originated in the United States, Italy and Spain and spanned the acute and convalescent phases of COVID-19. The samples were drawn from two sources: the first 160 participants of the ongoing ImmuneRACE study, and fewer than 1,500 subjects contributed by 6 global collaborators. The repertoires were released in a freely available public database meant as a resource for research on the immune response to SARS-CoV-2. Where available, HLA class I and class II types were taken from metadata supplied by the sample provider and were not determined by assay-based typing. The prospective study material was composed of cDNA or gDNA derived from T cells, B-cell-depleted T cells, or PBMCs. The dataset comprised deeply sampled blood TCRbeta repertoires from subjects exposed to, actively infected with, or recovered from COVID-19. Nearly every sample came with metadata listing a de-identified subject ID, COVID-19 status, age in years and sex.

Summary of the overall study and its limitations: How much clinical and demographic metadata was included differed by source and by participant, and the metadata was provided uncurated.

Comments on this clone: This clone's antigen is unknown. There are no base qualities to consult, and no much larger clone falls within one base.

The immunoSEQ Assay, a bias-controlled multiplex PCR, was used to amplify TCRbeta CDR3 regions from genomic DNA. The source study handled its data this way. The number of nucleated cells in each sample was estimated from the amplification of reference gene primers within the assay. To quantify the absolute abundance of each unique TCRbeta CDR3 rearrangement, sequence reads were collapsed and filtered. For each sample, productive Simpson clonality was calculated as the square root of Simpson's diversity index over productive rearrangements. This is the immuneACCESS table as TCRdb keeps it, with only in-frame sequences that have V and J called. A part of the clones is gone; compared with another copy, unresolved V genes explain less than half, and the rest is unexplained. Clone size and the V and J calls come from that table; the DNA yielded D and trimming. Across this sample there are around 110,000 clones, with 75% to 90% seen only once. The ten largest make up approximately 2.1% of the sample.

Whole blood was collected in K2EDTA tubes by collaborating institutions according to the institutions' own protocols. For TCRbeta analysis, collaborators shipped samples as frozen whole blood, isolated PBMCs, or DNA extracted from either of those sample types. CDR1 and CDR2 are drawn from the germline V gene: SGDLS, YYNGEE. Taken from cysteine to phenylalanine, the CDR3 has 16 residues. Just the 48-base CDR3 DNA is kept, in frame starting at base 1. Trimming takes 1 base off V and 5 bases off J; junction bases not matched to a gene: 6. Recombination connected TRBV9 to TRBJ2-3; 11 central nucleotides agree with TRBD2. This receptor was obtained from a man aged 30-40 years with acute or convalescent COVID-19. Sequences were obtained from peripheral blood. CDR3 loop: CASSVIAGGPGDTQYF. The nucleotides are TGTGCCAGCAGCGTAATAGCGGGGGGGCCAGGAGATACGCAGTATTTT.